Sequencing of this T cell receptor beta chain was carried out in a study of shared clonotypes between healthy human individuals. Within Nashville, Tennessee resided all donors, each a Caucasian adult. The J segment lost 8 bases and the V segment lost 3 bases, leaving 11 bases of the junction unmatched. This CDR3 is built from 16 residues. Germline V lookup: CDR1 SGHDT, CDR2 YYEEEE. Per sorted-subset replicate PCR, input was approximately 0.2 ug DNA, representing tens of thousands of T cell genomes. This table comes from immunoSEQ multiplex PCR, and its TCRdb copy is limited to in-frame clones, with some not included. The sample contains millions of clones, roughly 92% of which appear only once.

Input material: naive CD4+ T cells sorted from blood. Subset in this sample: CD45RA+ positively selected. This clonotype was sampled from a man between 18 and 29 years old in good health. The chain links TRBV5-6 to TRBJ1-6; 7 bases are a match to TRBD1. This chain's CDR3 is CASSWGTAPTHSPLHF. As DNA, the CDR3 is TGTGCCAGCAGCTGGGGGACAGCCCCCACGCATTCACCCCTCCACTTT. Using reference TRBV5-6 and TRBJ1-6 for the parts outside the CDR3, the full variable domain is DAGVTQSPTHLIKTRGQQVTLRCSPKSGHDTVSWYQQALGQGPQFIFQYYEEEERQRGNFPDRFSGHQFPNYSSELNVNALLLGDSALYLCASSWGTAPTHSPLHFGNGTRLTVT.